Reported below is one TCR beta chain. Its antigen is currently unknown. Since the CDR3 does not end with the conserved phenylalanine or tryptophan, this likely comes from a read error. The CDR3 consists of 14 residues. J gave up 4 bases and V 2 bases, and 0 bases lay outside the gene matches. This record belongs to a study of type 1 regulatory T cells. For the study at large: An in vitro protocol generated T-allo10, a Tr1-enriched, alloantigen-specific CD4 T cell product.

Study results and caveats: Tr1 cells had a more restricted TCR repertoire than non-Tr1 cells.

TCRdb re-called the reads through MiXCR, storing one row per CDR3 protein. The sample contains more than 60,000 distinct CDR3 sequences, around 62% of which appear only once. V is TRBV12-3 or TRBV12-4 and J is TRBJ2-7; TRBD2 matches 12 bases. Source material: cultured non-Tr1 T cells, either the whole culture or a sorted T cell fraction (not recorded which). This sequence originates from a human donor in good health. This CDR3 reads CASSLLAGGYEQYI. The CDR3 DNA reads TGTGCCAGCAGTTTACTAGCGGGAGGGTACGAGCAGTACATC.